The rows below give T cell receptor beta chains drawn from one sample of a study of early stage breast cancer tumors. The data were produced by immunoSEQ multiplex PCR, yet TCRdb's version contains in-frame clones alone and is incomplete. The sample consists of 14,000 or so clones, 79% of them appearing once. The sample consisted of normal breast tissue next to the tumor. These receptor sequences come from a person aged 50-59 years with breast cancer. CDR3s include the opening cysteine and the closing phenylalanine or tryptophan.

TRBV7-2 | CASSLSSGEGLETQYF
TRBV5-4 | CASSSGRYNEQFF
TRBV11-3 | CASSLGQNNNEQFF
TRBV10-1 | CASSDGTSNSGNTIYF
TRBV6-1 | CASRGQGSGNTIYF
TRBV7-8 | CASSLWGGSYEQYF
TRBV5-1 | CASRGGQPSTGEKLFF
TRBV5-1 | CASSWRGGSTDTQYF
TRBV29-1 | CSVEVAGGSDTQYF
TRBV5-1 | CASSLASGSSYNEQFF
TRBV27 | CASSLSRGNEQFF
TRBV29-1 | CSVGTPGELFF
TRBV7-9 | CASSQVAIRETQYF
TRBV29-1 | CSVGGRDTGELFF
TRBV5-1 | CASSLLSLAGGNTGELFF
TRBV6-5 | CASSYSRQAAGNTIYF
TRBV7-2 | CASRRTGGDEQYF
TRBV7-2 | CASSLRPTSARVNEQFF
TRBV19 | CASRRELAGGSYNEQFF
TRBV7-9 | CASSPKETQYF
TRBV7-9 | CASSLRKAASTDTQYF
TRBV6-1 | CATNLVLGDSYGYTF
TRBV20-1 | CSAREETQYF